This T cell receptor beta chain was captured by sequencing in a study of T cell responses to AZD1222 COVID-19 vaccine. This CDR3 spans 15 amino acids. V was cut by 0 bases and J by 10 bases, with 16 bases left in between. Germline loops: CDR1 LGHNA, CDR2 YSLEER. The method was immunoSEQ multiplex PCR; TCRdb's version includes in-frame clones alone and lacks a portion of them. The profile covers more than 100,000 clones, with roughly nine tenths appearing a single time and 2% to 3% taken by the ten largest. The TCR originated in an adult who received the AZD1222 COVID-19 vaccine. This sample comprised peripheral blood, obtained 28 days after the second AZD1222 dose. This rearrangement joins TRBV4-3 to TRBJ1-5; the D gene is possibly TRBD1 (5 bases). CDR3 sequence: CASSQDLGGAGPQHF. Written as DNA, the CDR3 is TGCGCCAGCAGCCAAGATCTAGGAGGGGCCGGACCCCAGCATTTT.